The clone carrying this T cell receptor (beta chain) was picked up a small number of times. CDR1 and CDR2 from the germline V gene are SGHRS and YFSETQ. The CDR3 has 15 amino acids. V was pared by 4 bases and J by 10 bases, with 10 bases of the junction left unmatched. The entry originates in a study of response to subunit inactivated influenza vaccine. TCRdb processed the RT-PCR reads anew with MiXCR; each CDR3 protein has one entry. Of approximately 230,000 distinct CDR3 sequences detected, more than 10% appear once; the ten largest clones hold approximately 7.8%. The V gene is TRBV5-1, the J gene TRBJ2-3; 12 bases agree with TRBD2. The sequence came from a man aged 45-65 years who received an inactivated influenza vaccine. Sequencing was performed on non-naive T cells sorted from PBMCs, taken around 15 days before vaccination. The CDR3, as DNA: TGCGCCAGCAGCGGCGGTACTAGCGGGGGGATGGCGCAGTATTTT. Its translation: CASSGGTSGGMAQYF.